This T cell receptor beta chain appears in the sequencing data of a study of blood T cell repertoires in COVID-19. For the study at large: The United States, Italy and Spain supplied acute and convalescent COVID-19 samples.

Method: immunoSEQ multiplex PCR; TCRdb's copy keeps in-frame clones and lacks some. The sample has under 150,000 clones; around 84% are singletons. Between the trimmed V and J ends, which lost 6 bases and 0 bases, there was a span of 15 bases. The CDR3 runs 15 residues. Looked up from germline, CDR1 is SNHLY and CDR2 is FYNNEI. The chain employs TRBV2 and TRBJ2-7; possible D gene TRBD1, 5 bases. This sequence was found in a woman between 50 and 59 years old who had been exposed to COVID-19. The sample taken for sequencing was PBMCs or T cells enriched from blood (not recorded which). The CDR3 region has the DNA TGTGCCAGCAGAAATACAGGCGTAAGCTCCTACGAGCAGTACTTC. This gives the protein CASRNTGVSSYEQYF.